A selection of T cell receptor beta chains follows, all from one sample in a study of OX40 agonist ivuxolimab in advanced cancers. Produced via immunoSEQ multiplex PCR; TCRdb's table is partial and in-frame only. Of roughly 56,000 clones listed, roughly 88% are singletons. The sample in question was CD4+ or CD8+ T cells sorted from blood, obtained in a trial of the OX40 agonist ivuxolimab. The source of these receptors is an adult with an advanced solid tumor such as melanoma, head and neck, liver or kidney cancer. Each CDR3 is given with its conserved first and last residue. The D gene is left open where the match is weak. The size entry is marked missing in some rows and otherwise reads once, few, many or a size class.

CDR3 protein	CDR3 DNA	clone size	V gene	J gene	D gene
CASRPSTGNNEKLFF	TGTGCCAGCAGGCCCTCCACAGGGAATAATGAAAAACTGTTTTTT	.	TRBV6-5	TRBJ1-4	.
CASRTTPSYGYTF	TGTGCCAGCAGGACCACGCCGTCCTATGGCTACACCTTC	.	TRBV2	TRBJ1-2	.
CASSLAVTTNEKLFF	TGTGCCAGCAGCTTAGCGGTTACAACTAATGAAAAACTGTTTTTT	.	TRBV7-2	TRBJ1-4	.
CASSLVAGPQETQYF	TGTGCCAGCAGCTTAGTGGCGGGTCCCCAAGAGACCCAGTACTTC	.	TRBV7-2	TRBJ2-5	.
CASSPGQTLNEKLFF	TGTGCCAGCAGCCCCGGACAGACGCTTAATGAAAAACTGTTTTTT	.	TRBV5-4	TRBJ1-4	.
CASSLFQDTEAFF	TGTGCCAGCAGCTTATTTCAGGACACTGAAGCTTTCTTT	.	TRBV7-2	TRBJ1-1	.
CAWSPIQGAVDTIYF	TGTGCCTGGAGTCCCATACAGGGGGCTGTGGACACCATATATTTT	.	TRBV30	TRBJ1-3	TRBD1
CASSPYRDRETEQFF	TGTGCCAGCTCACCATACCGGGACAGGGAGACTGAGCAGTTCTTC	.	TRBV18	TRBJ2-1	TRBD1
CASRTAGDRQPQHF	TGTGCCAGCAGAACTGCGGGGGATCGGCAGCCCCAGCATTTT	.	TRBV6-6	TRBJ1-5	.
CASSSGPNTGELFF	TGTGCCAGCAGCTCGGGCCCTAACACCGGGGAGCTGTTTTTT	.	TRBV7-8	TRBJ2-2	.
CASTPNGRTDTQYF	TGTGCCAGCACCCCCAACGGACGCACAGATACGCAGTATTTT	.	TRBV9	TRBJ2-3	.
CASSLPGQRSYEQYF	TGTGCCAGCAGCTTACCCGGACAGCGCTCCTACGAGCAGTACTTC	few	TRBV7-6	TRBJ2-7	.
CASSELLDGGGPQHF	TGTGCCAGCAGTGAACTCCTGGACGGCGGGGGGCCCCAGCATTTT	few	TRBV6-1	TRBJ1-5	.
CASSPGARANTEAFF	TGTGCCAGCAGCCCGGGGGCCAGGGCGAACACTGAAGCTTTCTTT	.	TRBV11-2	TRBJ1-1	.
CASSEAPFLTGRGDTIYF	TGTGCCAGCAGTGAAGCGCCTTTTTTGACAGGCCGAGGGGACACCATATATTTT	.	TRBV6-1	TRBJ1-3	.
CASSLWASGDYEQYF	TGTGCCAGCAGTTTATGGGCTAGCGGGGATTACGAGCAGTACTTC	.	TRBV27	TRBJ2-7	TRBD2
CASSGALGNTGELFF	TGTGCCAGCAGCGGGGCGCTAGGAAACACCGGGGAGCTGTTTTTT	.	TRBV7-2	TRBJ2-2	.
CASSFGSGGAVEQYF	TGTGCCAGCAGTTTTGGGAGCGGGGGGGCTGTCGAGCAGTACTTC	.	TRBV28	TRBJ2-7	TRBD2
CASRGAGKSYGYTF	TGTGCCAGCCGGGGAGCAGGAAAATCCTATGGCTACACCTTC	.	TRBV6-5	TRBJ1-2	.